Following are 18 T cell receptor beta chains from one sample sequenced in a study of shared clonotypes between healthy human individuals. Sequencing was performed with immunoSEQ multiplex PCR; in TCRdb, only in-frame clones are kept and a portion is missing. The sample records about 560,000 clones, around 77% being singletons. Sequencing was performed on PBMCs. The receptor set was obtained from a woman in her thirties or forties in good health. Some clones in this sample may be carry-over from other donors' samples.

The chain employs TRBV29-1 and TRBJ2-1; D unclear. The V gene's germline CDR1 is SQVTM and CDR2 ANQGSEA. Trimming shortened V by 0 bases and J by 3 bases, and 9 bases separated the two germline ends. The CDR3 is made up of 14 amino acids. Written as DNA, the CDR3 is TGCAGCGTTGAAGATCGGACCAGCTACAATGAGCAGTTCTTC. Translation: CSVEDRTSYNEQFF.

This clone has only a few counts. A far larger clone is only one base removed, so a read error is likely. The rearrangement joins TRBV11-2 to TRBJ2-2; weak D call: TRBD1 (5 bases). Germline CDR1 SGHAT, CDR2 FQNNGV. The V end was cut by 2 bases, the J end by 1 base, with 8 bases between. This CDR3 is built from 15 residues. The CDR3 bases are TGTGCCAGCAGCTTATTTACAGGGAACACCGGGGAGCTGTTTTTT. Its protein is CASSLFTGNTGELFF.

The rearrangement links TRBV19 to TRBJ1-1; the D is unclear. This CDR3 has 14 amino acids. V was pared by 3 bases and J by 2 bases, with 10 bases between. Germline assignment: CDR1 LNHDA and CDR2 SQIVND (reference sequence). The CDR3 protein is CASSIRAVNTEAFF. The DNA for the CDR3 is TGTGCCAGTAGTATCCGGGCAGTTAACACTGAAGCTTTCTTT.

The chain links TRBV6-5 to TRBJ2-4; D is ambiguous. With 5 bases removed from V and 5 bases from J, the gap between germline ends came to 10 bases. This CDR3 is 13 amino acids long. Germline loops: CDR1 MNHEY, CDR2 SVGAGI. This CDR3 reads CASSQRHENIQYF. CDR3 nucleotides: TGTGCCAGCAGTCAACGACACGAAAACATTCAGTACTTC.

V gene TRBV6-1 combines with J gene TRBJ2-5; D call uncertain. The last part of the DNA fits TRBJ2-7 better; the J call may be wrong. This CDR3 comprises 10 residues. The germline CDR1 and CDR2 sequences are MNHNS and SASEGT. CDR3 amino acids: CASSEGEQYF. The CDR3 DNA follows: TGTGCCAGCAGTGAAGGCGAGCAGTACTTC.

The chain's CDR3 is CASSDVGGLRTEAFF. The CDR3 nucleotides are TGTGCCAGTAGTGATGTGGGGGGCCTAAGGACTGAAGCTTTCTTT. V gene TRBV19 combines with J gene TRBJ1-1, with a tentative D call TRBD1 (6 bases). CDR1 is LNHDA and CDR2 is SQIVND in the germline V gene (reference sequence). The CDR3 is 15 amino acids. The germline V and J ends were trimmed by 5 bases and 5 bases, with 18 bases remaining between them. The complete variable domain, with remaining parts taken from reference TRBV19 and TRBJ1-1, reads DGGITQSPKYLFRKEGQNVTLSCEQNLNHDAMYWYRQDPGQGLRLIYYSQIVNDFQKGDIAEGYSVSREKKESFPLTVTSAQKNPTAFYLCASSDVGGLRTEAFFGQGTRLTVV.

The chain uses TRBV6-6 and TRBJ1-4, with 7 bases identical to TRBD1. The V segment lost 3 bases and the J segment 7 bases; nucleotides outside the gene matches: 5. Germline CDR1 is MNHNY and CDR2 is SVGAGI (reference sequence). The CDR3 covers 14 residues. The DNA of the CDR3 is TGTGCCAGCAGTTATAGGCAGGGGGGTGAAAAACTGTTTTTT. This codes for CASSYRQGGEKLFF.

The chain combines TRBV7-2 with TRBJ2-7; TRBD1 agrees at 9 bases. Germline CDR1 and CDR2: SGHTA and FQGNSA. The V gene end was trimmed by 2 bases and the J gene end by 2 bases; junction bases not matched to a gene: 7. The CDR3 has 16 amino acids. The CDR3: CASSLKGTGKTYEQYF. Written as DNA, the CDR3 is TGTGCCAGCAGCTTAAAGGGGACAGGGAAAACCTACGAGCAGTACTTC.

As concerns this clone: Just one base apart from a much larger clone, this may be a read error. The chain carries TRBV27 and TRBJ1-1; weak D call: TRBD1 (5 bases). CDR1 is MNHEY and CDR2 is SMNVEV in the germline V gene (reference sequence). V lost 5 bases and J 0 bases, leaving 13 bases between the germline ends. The length of the CDR3 is 15 residues. CDR3 loop: CASSLRGAVNTEAFF. The CDR3 region has the DNA TGTGCCAGCAGTCTTAGGGGCGCAGTGAACACTGAAGCTTTCTTT.

The chain combines TRBV7-8 with TRBJ1-2; 7 positions match TRBD1. CDR1 is SGHVS, CDR2 FQNEAQ, per germline. V lost 5 bases, J lost 8 bases, and 5 bases stayed unmatched. There are 12 residues in the CDR3. CDR3 bases: TGTGCCAGCAGCCAAACAGGGGTAGGCTACACCTTC. Translating gives CASSQTGVGYTF.

The chain has TRBV6-6 and TRBJ1-2; 7 nucleotides line up with TRBD1. This CDR3 comprises 16 residues. Germline CDR1 reads MNHNY; CDR2 reads SVGAGI (reference sequence). The ends lost 8 bases at V and 0 bases at J; junction bases unmatched: 12. The CDR3 loop reads CASGEDRLEANYGYTF. CDR3 DNA: TGTGCCAGCGGCGAGGACAGGTTAGAAGCTAACTATGGCTACACCTTC.

This chain links TRBV7-9 with TRBJ2-1; D is undetermined. The CDR3 covers 13 residues. Germline V gene sequence: CDR1 SEHNR, CDR2 FQNEAQ (reference sequence). V was cut by 1 base and J by 8 bases, with 9 bases left in between. CDR3 DNA sequence: TGTGCCAGCAGCTTAGAATTTGGGGATGAGCAGTTCTTC. Translation gives CASSLEFGDEQFF.

This chain uses TRBV20-1 with TRBJ2-7; D gene ambiguous. This CDR3 has 11 residues. Germline V gene sequence: CDR1 DFQATT, CDR2 SNEGSKA (reference sequence). Trimming removed 3 bases from V and 4 bases from J, with 7 bases in between. This CDR3 is CSASYLYEQYF. The CDR3 DNA follows: TGCAGTGCTAGTTACCTGTACGAGCAGTACTTC.

This clone was found a few times. The rearrangement joins TRBV4-1 to TRBJ2-7; D is possibly TRBD1 (6 bases). This CDR3 has 17 residues. V lost 1 base to trimming and J lost 0 bases, with 16 bases between them. The V gene's germline CDR1 is MGHRA and CDR2 YSYEKL. CDR3 bases: TGCGCCAGCAGCCAAGCCGTAGAAAGACAGGACTCCTACGAGCAGTACTTC. It encodes CASSQAVERQDSYEQYF.

This clone was seen once. V is TRBV18 and J is TRBJ1-6, with a tentative D call TRBD1 (5 bases). The CDR3 runs 14 residues. Trimming left V 2 bases short and J 10 bases short, with 12 bases between. Germline-derived CDR1 and CDR2 are KGHSH and LQKENI. This chain's CDR3 is CASSPWDGLSPLHF. In DNA form, the CDR3 reads TGTGCCAGCTCACCATGGGACGGCTTATCACCCCTCCACTTT. The full variable domain, in which reference TRBV18 and TRBJ1-6 provide the parts outside the CDR3, is NAGVMQNPRHLVRRRGQEARLRCSPMKGHSHVYWYRQLPEEGLKFMVYLQKENIIDESGMPKERFSAEFPKEGPSILRIQQVVRGDSAAYFCASSPWDGLSPLHFGNGTRLTVT.

This clone was seen just once. This may arise from a read error, as a much more abundant clone is one base away. This specimen includes other DNA sequences encoding the same CDR3. V usage is TRBV4-1 and J usage is TRBJ2-3; TRBD2 matches 14 bases. CDR1 and CDR2 from the germline V gene are MGHRA and YSYEKL. The V segment lost 4 bases and the J segment 4 bases; nucleotides outside the gene matches: 16. This CDR3 has 20 residues. The CDR3 is CASSRPIGLAGGPGSDTQYF. In DNA, the CDR3 is TGCGCCAGCAGCCGGCCCATCGGACTAGCGGGAGGACCAGGCTCAGATACGCAGTATTTT.

The V gene is TRBV9, the J gene TRBJ2-2, with 8 nucleotides matching TRBD1. The trim removed 5 bases at V and 5 bases at J, leaving 5 bases unmatched. Per germline, CDR1 SGDLS and CDR2 YYNGEE. CDR3 length: 14 residues. DNA of the CDR3: TGTGCCAGCAGGGCGCAGGGGGCTACCGGGGAGCTGTTTTTT. This codes for CASRAQGATGELFF.

The chain is built from TRBV29-1 and TRBJ2-2; the match to TRBD1 covers 8 bases. CDR1 is SQVTM, CDR2 ANQGSEA, per germline. Trimming cost V 7 bases and J 3 bases; bases outside gene matches: 4. CDR3 length equals 13 residues. This CDR3 reads CSARTGHTGELFF. The CDR3 DNA sequence: TGCAGCGCGCGGACAGGGCACACCGGGGAGCTGTTTTTT.